This TCR beta chain was documented in a study of metastatic and nonmetastatic thyroid tumors. Study at large: Repertoires from malignant and benign thyroid patients were compared across blood and tumor or nodule tissue. Study-wide results and caveats: Patients with malignant thyroid tumors reportedly had significantly higher TCR beta diversity than those with benign nodules, in blood and tumor.

In the source study's methods: Clinicopathological groups supplied CDR3 differences that were used to build a distant-metastasis classifier for papillary thyroid cancer. TCRdb reassembled clones from the PCR reads with MiXCR. TCRdb, not the original authors, processed these V and J calls. The sample shows about 35,000 clones, approximately 20% of them seen only once. The CDR3 has 15 amino acids. CDR1 and CDR2 (germline): MNHEY, SMNVEV (reference sequence). V dropped 5 bases and J dropped 0; count of bases not matched to a gene: 4. No patient received treatment before thyroid surgery. A word on this clone: Its antigen remains unknown.

The J gene is TRBJ1-1, the V gene TRBV27; 9 bases map to TRBD1. Sequenced input: blood. The receptor comes from a female donor with papillary thyroid cancer or a benign thyroid nodule (not recorded which). Some clones in this sample may be carry-over from other donors' samples. The CDR3 sequence: CASSLGQGVNTEAFF. CDR3 DNA: TGTGCCAGCAGTCTGGGACAGGGAGTGAACACTGAAGCTTTCTTT.